This TCR beta chain was captured by sequencing in a study of Tregs in tolerant kidney transplant recipients. This table comes from immunoSEQ multiplex PCR, and its TCRdb copy is limited to in-frame clones, with some not included. The sample contains 90,000 or so clones, 93% of which appear only once. Mixed chimerism was transient after nonmyeloablative marrow transplants from related graft donors. CDR1 is PRHDT and CDR2 is FYEKMQ in the germline V gene (reference sequence). Trimming pared 6 bases from V and 1 base from J, leaving 18 bases between. The CDR3 is made up of 16 amino acids. This clone came up once.

Source: CD4+ T cells from blood (PBMCs), taken 12 months after the transplant. The J gene is TRBJ1-1, the V gene TRBV13, with D tentatively TRBD1 (5 bases). The origin of this receptor is a human patient who received a combined kidney and bone marrow transplant. Some T cells here may be from the graft donor. The CDR3 loop reads CASSLDVRTRNTEAFF. The CDR3 coding sequence is TGTGCCAGCAGTTTGGATGTTAGGACAAGGAACACTGAAGCTTTCTTT.